The 9 T cell receptor beta chains reported below all come from one sample, sequenced in a study of tumour-infiltrating T cells in Burkitt lymphoma. Assay used: immunoSEQ multiplex PCR; TCRdb lists only in-frame clones, some missing. The sample holds more than 45,000 clones; roughly 30% are singletons and the top ten take around 3%. The material sequenced was tumor tissue. These receptors originate from a human donor with Burkitt lymphoma.

V is TRBV5-1 and J is TRBJ2-3; D is uncertain. V lost 5 bases and J 2 bases, leaving 18 bases between the germline ends. The germline CDR1 and CDR2 sequences are SGHRS and YFSETQ. The CDR3 is 16 residues long. The CDR3 coding sequence is TGCGCCAGCAGTCTCGCGGTGGAGCTGCTCACAGATACGCAGTATTTT. It is translated as CASSLAVELLTDTQYF.

This clone came up a few times. The rearrangement links TRBV5-1 to TRBJ1-5, with a possible D match to TRBD1 (5 bases). Germline V gene sequence: CDR1 SGHRS, CDR2 YFSETQ. Trimming stripped 5 bases from V and 1 base from J, with 16 bases between. The CDR3 sequence is 16 residues long. The CDR3 bases are TGCGCCAGCAGTTCGGACCCCGGGGGAAGCAATCAGCCCCAGCATTTT. Translation gives CASSSDPGGSNQPQHF.

V and J are TRBV6-1 and TRBJ1-2, with 8 nucleotides matching TRBD1. Trimming cost V 7 bases and J 6 bases; bases outside gene matches: 4. This CDR3 has 12 amino acids. Germline V gene data show CDR1 as MNHNS and CDR2 as SASEGT. The CDR3 protein is CASTGQGHGYTF. In DNA form, the CDR3 reads TGTGCCAGCACTGGACAGGGACATGGCTACACCTTC.

The V and J genes are TRBV7-8 and TRBJ2-1; perhaps TRBD2 as D (6 bases). The CDR3 sequence is 16 residues long. Germline V CDR1 and CDR2: SGHVS, FQNEAQ. The ends were cut back, 5 bases at V and 7 bases at J, with 21 bases in the middle. In DNA form, the CDR3 reads TGTGCCAGCAGCCCCCAATACCGGACTACGCAGAATGAGCAGTTCTTC. It is translated as CASSPQYRTTQNEQFF.

This clone was observed once. The gene calls are TRBV20-1 and TRBJ2-3; possibly TRBD1 for D (5 bases). CDR3 length equals 11 residues. Deletions cut 3 bases from V and 10 bases from J, with 11 bases between. CDR1 and CDR2 from the germline V gene are DFQATT and SNEGSKA (reference sequence). CDR3 loop: CSARGQVSQYF. CDR3 DNA: TGCAGTGCTAGGGGGCAGGTATCGCAGTATTTT.

The V call is TRBV18, the J call TRBJ1-1; TRBD1 matches at 7 bases. With V trimmed by 3 bases and J by 5 bases, 3 bases remained unmatched. CDR3 length: 13 amino acids. Germline V CDR1 and CDR2: KGHSH, LQKENI. The CDR3 loop is CASSPDRRTEAFF. CDR3 DNA sequence: TGTGCCAGCTCACCGGACAGGAGGACTGAAGCTTTCTTT.

The chain couples TRBV30 to TRBJ2-2, with D tentatively TRBD1 or TRBD2 (6 bases each). Germline V gene data show CDR1 as GTSNPN and CDR2 as SVGIG (reference sequence). The CDR3 consists of 15 residues. Trimming pared 3 bases from V and 2 bases from J, leaving 13 bases between. The CDR3 coding sequence is TGTGCCTGGAGCCGAGCCGGGGGCAACACCGGGGAGCTGTTTTTT. Amino acids: CAWSRAGGNTGELFF.

This sequence joins TRBV6-4 and TRBJ2-3; 7 bases match TRBD2. The trim removed 6 bases at V and 2 bases at J, leaving 8 bases unmatched. CDR3 size: 15 residues. Looked up from germline, CDR1 is MRHNA and CDR2 is SNTAGT. For the CDR3, the DNA is TGTGCCAGCAGAGTCTCCGGGACTAACACAGATACGCAGTATTTT. Residues: CASRVSGTNTDTQYF.

This clone has a handful of counts. This chain joins TRBV7-9 and TRBJ2-3; no clear D gene. CDR3 length: 12 amino acids. CDR1 and CDR2 (germline): SEHNR, FQNEAQ (reference sequence). The V end was cut by 5 bases, the J end by 6 bases, with 9 bases between. The CDR3 nucleotides are TGTGCCAGCAGCCCCGATCTGGATACGCAGTATTTT. This codes for CASSPDLDTQYF. The complete variable domain, with remaining parts taken from reference TRBV7-9 and TRBJ2-3, reads DTGVSQNPRHKITKRGQNVTFRCDPISEHNRLYWYRQTLGQGPEFLTYFQNEAQLEKSRLLSDRFSAERPKGSFSTLEIQRTEQGDSAMYLCASSPDLDTQYFGPGTRLTVL.